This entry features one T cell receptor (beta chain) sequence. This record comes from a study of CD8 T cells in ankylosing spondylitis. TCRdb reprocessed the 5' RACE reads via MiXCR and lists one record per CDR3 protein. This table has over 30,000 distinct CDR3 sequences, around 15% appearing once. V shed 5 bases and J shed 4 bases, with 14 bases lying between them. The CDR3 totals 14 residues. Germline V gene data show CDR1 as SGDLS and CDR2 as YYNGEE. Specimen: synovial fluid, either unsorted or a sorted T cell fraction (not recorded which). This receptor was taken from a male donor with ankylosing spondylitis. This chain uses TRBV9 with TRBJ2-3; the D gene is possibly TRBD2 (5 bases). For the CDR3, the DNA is TGTGCCAGCAGGGCCCGAGGGAACGCAGATACGCAGTATTTT. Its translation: CASRARGNADTQYF.